The entry below describes one TCR beta chain. Adult donors, all healthy and HIV-negative, had no recent acute infections or vaccinations. Nashville, Tennessee was home to all donors, each a Caucasian adult. The sample comes from a study of shared clonotypes between healthy human individuals. Original processing methods: Sequence data from immunoSEQ were junction-only and lacked quality scores; consequently, filtering differed. Generated by immunoSEQ multiplex PCR, the TCRdb table keeps only in-frame clones and is missing some. V, J and clone size derive from that table, while D and trimming were established from the DNA sequence. Among around 530,000 clones listed, around 80% were seen once. Input material: PBMCs. This receptor was identified in a woman aged 40 to 50 in good health. Some clones in this sample may be carry-over from other donors' samples.

CDR3 coding DNA: TGTGCCAGCAGCCTCGTGCTAGCGGGAGGGCCCAGCACAGATACGCAGTATTTT. Amino acid sequence: CASSLVLAGGPSTDTQYF. The rearrangement uses TRBV11-2 and TRBJ2-3, with 12 bases that match TRBD2. The length of the CDR3 is 18 residues. Germline lookup yields CDR1 SGHAT and CDR2 FQNNGV. The V segment lost 5 bases and the J segment 0 bases; nucleotides outside the gene matches: 9.